This T cell receptor (beta chain) was found in a study of cytomegalovirus exposure and HLA in healthy donors. Study findings and constraints: A later analysis linked a missense variant in DCLRE1C to the trimming of TCR beta V and J genes. The study carried out a later analysis of TCR beta sequences. It associated around 17,000 of them with specific HLA alleles at a false discovery rate of 0.05.

Germline CDR1 reads MNHEY; CDR2 reads SVGAGI. The V gene lost 0 bases and the J gene lost 1 base, with 9 bases spanning the gap. There are 15 residues in the CDR3. Use of 60 Vbeta and 13 Jbeta primers characterized the PCR. The data were produced by immunoSEQ multiplex PCR, yet TCRdb's version contains in-frame clones alone and is incomplete. Among some 150,000 clones listed, about 82% were seen once. This clone was found once. Antigen specificity is unknown. The origin of this receptor is a female donor in good health and CMV-seronegative. V usage is TRBV6-5 and J usage is TRBJ1-1; D is unclear. What was sequenced was PBMCs. CDR3 DNA: TGTGCCAGCAGTTACTCGTTTGGCAGGAACACTGAAGCTTTCTTT. It specifies CASSYSFGRNTEAFF.